These T cell receptor beta chains were read from a single sample in a study of cytotoxic CD8 clonotypes in ibrutinib-treated CLL. Libraries were prepared by immunoSEQ multiplex PCR; TCRdb keeps only in-frame clonotypes and omits some of them. The repertoire holds 110,000 to 150,000 clones, with 60% to 85% as singletons. Sample: PBMCs, taken after 24 months of ibrutinib treatment. The receptors shown here come from a human donor with chronic lymphocytic leukemia. Both conserved end residues are part of each CDR3. The order of the fields is clone size, J gene, D gene, V gene, CDR3 DNA, CDR3 protein. The D gene is left open where the match is weak. The listing skips clone size in some rows; elsewhere it reads once, few, many or a size class.

clone_size: few; j_call: TRBJ2-7; d_call: -; v_call: TRBV30; cdr3_nt: TGTGCCTGGAGTGTAGGAGGGTGGCAGTACTTC; cdr3_aa: CAWSVGGWQYF
clone_size: -; j_call: TRBJ2-7; d_call: -; v_call: TRBV18; cdr3_nt: TGTGCCAGCTCACCTCCCGGGCGGAACGAGCAGTACTTC; cdr3_aa: CASSPPGRNEQYF
clone_size: -; j_call: TRBJ2-5; d_call: -; v_call: TRBV5-6; cdr3_nt: TGTGCCAGCAGCTTGTTGGCCGGTGGGCAAGAGACCCAGTACTTC; cdr3_aa: CASSLLAGGQETQYF
clone_size: once; j_call: TRBJ1-5; d_call: TRBD1; v_call: TRBV6-1; cdr3_nt: TGTGCCAGCAGGGGGGGACAGGGCAATCAGCCCCAGCATTTT; cdr3_aa: CASRGGQGNQPQHF
clone_size: -; j_call: TRBJ1-6; d_call: TRBD1; v_call: TRBV6-6; cdr3_nt: TGTGCCAGCAGTCCCGGGACAGGGAACAATTCACCCCTCCACTTT; cdr3_aa: CASSPGTGNNSPLHF
clone_size: few; j_call: TRBJ2-7; d_call: -; v_call: TRBV6-5; cdr3_nt: TGTGCCAGCAGTCCCGAACCGCCCCTCTCCGAGCAGTACTTC; cdr3_aa: CASSPEPPLSEQYF
clone_size: -; j_call: TRBJ2-3; d_call: TRBD2; v_call: TRBV10-3; cdr3_nt: TGTGCCGCCCGAAGCGGGGGGACTAGCACAGATACGCAGTATTTT; cdr3_aa: CAARSGGTSTDTQYF
clone_size: -; j_call: TRBJ1-1; d_call: -; v_call: TRBV6-5; cdr3_nt: TGTGCCAGCAGTTACAAGACTGAAGCTTTCTTT; cdr3_aa: CASSYKTEAFF
clone_size: -; j_call: TRBJ2-3; d_call: -; v_call: TRBV7-2; cdr3_nt: TGTGCCAGCAGCCCCCAAGGGTACACAGATACGCAGTATTTT; cdr3_aa: CASSPQGYTDTQYF
clone_size: once; j_call: TRBJ1-3; d_call: -; v_call: TRBV5-1; cdr3_nt: TGCGCCAGCAGCTTGGGCCGGCCTGGAAACACCATATATTTT; cdr3_aa: CASSLGRPGNTIYF
clone_size: -; j_call: TRBJ2-5; d_call: TRBD1; v_call: TRBV9; cdr3_nt: TGTGCCAGCAGCCCCATGGGGGGACAGGCGGGGGAGACCCAGTACTTC; cdr3_aa: CASSPMGGQAGETQYF
clone_size: -; j_call: TRBJ1-5; d_call: -; v_call: TRBV19; cdr3_nt: TGTGCCAGTAGTATCCCCATGGGGGGGAGTCAGCCCCAGCATTTT; cdr3_aa: CASSIPMGGSQPQHF
clone_size: once; j_call: TRBJ2-3; d_call: -; v_call: TRBV7-2; cdr3_nt: TGTGCCAGCAGCTCAGGGGCTAGCCCCACAGATACGCAGTATTTT; cdr3_aa: CASSSGASPTDTQYF
clone_size: -; j_call: TRBJ2-2; d_call: -; v_call: TRBV4-3; cdr3_nt: TGCGCCAGCAGCCAAGAACGGCCTGGGGGCCCGTTCCCGAACACCGGGGAGCTGTTTTTT; cdr3_aa: CASSQERPGGPFPNTGELFF
clone_size: once; j_call: TRBJ2-3; d_call: -; v_call: TRBV11-2; cdr3_nt: TGTGCCAGCAGCTGGGGCAGGGATACGCAGTATTTT; cdr3_aa: CASSWGRDTQYF
clone_size: -; j_call: TRBJ1-1; d_call: TRBD1; v_call: TRBV2; cdr3_nt: TGTGCCAGCAGTCCCCTCGGCAGGGGGCTCCCTGAAGCTTTCTTT; cdr3_aa: CASSPLGRGLPEAFF
clone_size: few; j_call: TRBJ2-2; d_call: -; v_call: TRBV4-2; cdr3_nt: TGTGCCAGCAGCCCCAAGGGAGCCAGGGGCGGGGAGCTGTTTTTT; cdr3_aa: CASSPKGARGGELFF
clone_size: -; j_call: TRBJ2-1; d_call: TRBD2; v_call: TRBV28; cdr3_nt: TGTGCCAGCAGTTCCGCGGGAGTGGTCCATGAGCAGTTCTTC; cdr3_aa: CASSSAGVVHEQFF
clone_size: -; j_call: TRBJ2-1; d_call: -; v_call: TRBV10-3; cdr3_nt: TGTGCCATCCAGAGGCGAGACAATGAGCAGTTCTTC; cdr3_aa: CAIQRRDNEQFF
clone_size: -; j_call: TRBJ2-7; d_call: -; v_call: TRBV2; cdr3_nt: TGTGGCAGCTTGGGGAGTAGGGACTCCTACGAGCAGTACTTC; cdr3_aa: CGSLGSRDSYEQYF
clone_size: -; j_call: TRBJ2-2; d_call: TRBD1; v_call: TRBV5-1; cdr3_nt: TGCGCCAGCAGCCCGAGGACGGACAGGGTCGGGTCCGGGGAGCTGTTTTTT; cdr3_aa: CASSPRTDRVGSGELFF
clone_size: -; j_call: TRBJ1-2; d_call: -; v_call: TRBV28; cdr3_nt: TGTGCCAGCATGTCGGCAGGGTCTAACTATGGCTACACCTTC; cdr3_aa: CASMSAGSNYGYTF
clone_size: -; j_call: TRBJ1-5; d_call: TRBD1; v_call: TRBV15; cdr3_nt: TGTGCCACCAGCAAAGGGACAGGGGGTTATCAGCCCCAGCATTTT; cdr3_aa: CATSKGTGGYQPQHF
clone_size: -; j_call: TRBJ1-2; d_call: TRBD1; v_call: TRBV6-6; cdr3_nt: TGTGCCAGCAGTTCCTCGGACAGGGTGGGTGGCTACACCTTC; cdr3_aa: CASSSSDRVGGYTF
clone_size: -; j_call: TRBJ1-5; d_call: -; v_call: TRBV6-6; cdr3_nt: TGTGCCAGCCGGACAGGCAATCAGCCCCAGCATTTT; cdr3_aa: CASRTGNQPQHF
clone_size: few; j_call: TRBJ2-7; d_call: -; v_call: TRBV5-6; cdr3_nt: TGTGCCAGCAACTATATTAGCTCCTACGAGCAGTACTTC; cdr3_aa: CASNYISSYEQYF
clone_size: -; j_call: TRBJ1-5; d_call: -; v_call: TRBV5-6; cdr3_nt: TGTGCCAGCAGTGGGCAGAGGGGGTATCAGCCCCAGCATTTT; cdr3_aa: CASSGQRGYQPQHF
clone_size: -; j_call: TRBJ1-5; d_call: -; v_call: TRBV15; cdr3_nt: TGTGCCACCAGCCCAAGACCACAGGGCAATCAGCCCCAGCATTTT; cdr3_aa: CATSPRPQGNQPQHF
clone_size: -; j_call: TRBJ2-7; d_call: -; v_call: TRBV5-6; cdr3_nt: TGTGCCAGCAGCTTGGGTGCGCCCGAGCAGTACTTC; cdr3_aa: CASSLGAPEQYF
clone_size: -; j_call: TRBJ2-1; d_call: -; v_call: TRBV5-1; cdr3_nt: TGCGCCAGCAGCGGGGCGGGGTCCTACAATGAGCAGTTCTTC; cdr3_aa: CASSGAGSYNEQFF
clone_size: -; j_call: TRBJ2-5; d_call: TRBD2; v_call: TRBV7-8; cdr3_nt: TGTGCCAGCAGCTTTTCGGCACTAGCGGGAGTTGAGACCCAGTACTTC; cdr3_aa: CASSFSALAGVETQYF
clone_size: few; j_call: TRBJ1-1; d_call: -; v_call: TRBV28; cdr3_nt: TGTGCCAGCAGTCCCCTCCACACTGAAGCTTTCTTT; cdr3_aa: CASSPLHTEAFF
clone_size: -; j_call: TRBJ2-2; d_call: -; v_call: TRBV7-3; cdr3_nt: TGTGCCAGCAGCTTCGATTACACCGGGGAGCTGTTTTTT; cdr3_aa: CASSFDYTGELFF